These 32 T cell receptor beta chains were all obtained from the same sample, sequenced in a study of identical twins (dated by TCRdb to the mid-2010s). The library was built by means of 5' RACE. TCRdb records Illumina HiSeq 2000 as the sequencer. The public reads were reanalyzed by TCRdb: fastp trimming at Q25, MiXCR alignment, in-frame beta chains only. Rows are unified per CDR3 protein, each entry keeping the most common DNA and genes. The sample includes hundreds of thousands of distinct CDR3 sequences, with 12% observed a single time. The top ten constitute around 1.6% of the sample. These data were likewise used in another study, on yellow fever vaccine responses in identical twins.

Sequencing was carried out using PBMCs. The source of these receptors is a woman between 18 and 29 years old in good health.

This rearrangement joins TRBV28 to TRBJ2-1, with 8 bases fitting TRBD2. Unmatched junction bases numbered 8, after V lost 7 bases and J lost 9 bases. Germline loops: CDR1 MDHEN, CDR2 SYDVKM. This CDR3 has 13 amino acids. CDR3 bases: TGTGCCAGCAATCAAGCGGGAGTGGCTGAGCAGTTCTTC. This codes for CASNQAGVAEQFF.

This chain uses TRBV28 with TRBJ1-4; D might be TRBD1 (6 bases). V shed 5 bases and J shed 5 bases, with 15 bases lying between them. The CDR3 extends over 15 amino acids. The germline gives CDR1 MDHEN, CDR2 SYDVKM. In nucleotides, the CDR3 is TGTGCCAGCAGTCCCGCCGGGACACCCAATGAAAAACTGTTTTTT. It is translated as CASSPAGTPNEKLFF.

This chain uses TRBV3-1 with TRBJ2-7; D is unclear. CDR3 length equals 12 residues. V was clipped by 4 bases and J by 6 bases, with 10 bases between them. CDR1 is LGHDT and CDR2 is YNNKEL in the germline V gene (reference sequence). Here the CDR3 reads CASSLGPSEQYV. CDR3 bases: TGTGCCAGCAGCCTCGGGCCGAGCGAGCAGTACGTC.

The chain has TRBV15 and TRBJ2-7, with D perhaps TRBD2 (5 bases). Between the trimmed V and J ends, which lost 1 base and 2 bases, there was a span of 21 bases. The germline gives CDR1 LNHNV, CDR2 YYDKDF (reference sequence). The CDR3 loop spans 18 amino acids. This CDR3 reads CATSRVASGLLITYEQYF. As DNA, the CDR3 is TGTGCCACCAGCAGAGTCGCCAGTGGACTTCTAATAACCTACGAGCAGTACTTC.

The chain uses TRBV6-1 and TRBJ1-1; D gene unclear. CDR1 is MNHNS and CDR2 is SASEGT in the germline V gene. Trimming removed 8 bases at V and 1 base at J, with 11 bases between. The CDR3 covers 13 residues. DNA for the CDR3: TGTGCCAGCGCTCTCTGGGAGAACACTGAAGCTTTCTTT. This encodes CASALWENTEAFF.

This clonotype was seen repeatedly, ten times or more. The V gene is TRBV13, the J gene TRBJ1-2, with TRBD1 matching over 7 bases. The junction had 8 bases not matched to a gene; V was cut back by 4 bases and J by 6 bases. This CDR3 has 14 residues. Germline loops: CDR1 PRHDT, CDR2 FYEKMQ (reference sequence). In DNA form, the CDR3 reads TGTGCCAGCAGCTCCCGACAGGGCGAGAATGGCTACACCTTC. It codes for CASSSRQGENGYTF.

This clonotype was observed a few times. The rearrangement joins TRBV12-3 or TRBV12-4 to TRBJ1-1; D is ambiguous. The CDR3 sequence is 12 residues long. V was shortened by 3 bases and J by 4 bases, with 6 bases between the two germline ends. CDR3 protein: CASSFGFTEAFF. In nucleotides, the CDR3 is TGTGCCAGCAGTTTTGGGTTCACTGAAGCTTTCTTT.

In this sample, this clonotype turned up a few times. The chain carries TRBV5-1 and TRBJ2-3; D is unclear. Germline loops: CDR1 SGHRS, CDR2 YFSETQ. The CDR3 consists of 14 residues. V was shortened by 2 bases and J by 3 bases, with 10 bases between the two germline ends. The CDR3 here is CASSLVQQTDTQYF. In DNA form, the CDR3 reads TGCGCCAGCAGCTTAGTGCAGCAAACAGATACGCAGTATTTT. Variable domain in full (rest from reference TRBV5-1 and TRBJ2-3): KAGVTQTPRYLIKTRGQQVTLSCSPISGHRSVSWYQQTPGQGLQFLFEYFSETQRNKGNFPGRFSGRQFSNSRSEMNVSTLELGDSALYLCASSLVQQTDTQYFGPGTRLTVL.

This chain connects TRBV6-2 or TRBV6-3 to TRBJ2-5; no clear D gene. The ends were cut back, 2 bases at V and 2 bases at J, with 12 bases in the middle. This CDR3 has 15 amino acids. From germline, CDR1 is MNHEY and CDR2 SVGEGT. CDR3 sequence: CASSYEIYNQETQYF. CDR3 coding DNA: TGTGCCAGCAGTTACGAAATTTACAATCAAGAGACCCAGTACTTC.

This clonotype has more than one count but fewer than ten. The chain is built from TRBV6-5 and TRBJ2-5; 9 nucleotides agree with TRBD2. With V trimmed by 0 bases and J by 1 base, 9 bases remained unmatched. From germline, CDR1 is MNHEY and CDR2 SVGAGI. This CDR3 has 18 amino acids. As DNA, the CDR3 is TGTGCCAGCAGTTACTCGATGCCAGCGGGGGGCCCCCAAGAGACCCAGTACTTC. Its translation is CASSYSMPAGGPQETQYF.

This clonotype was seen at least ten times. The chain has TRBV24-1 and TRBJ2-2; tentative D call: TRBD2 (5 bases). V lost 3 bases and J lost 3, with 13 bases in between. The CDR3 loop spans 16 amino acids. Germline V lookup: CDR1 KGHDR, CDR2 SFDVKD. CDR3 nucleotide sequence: TGTGCCACCAGTGATAGTGGGGAGTCGTACACCGGGGAGCTGTTTTTT. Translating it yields CATSDSGESYTGELFF.

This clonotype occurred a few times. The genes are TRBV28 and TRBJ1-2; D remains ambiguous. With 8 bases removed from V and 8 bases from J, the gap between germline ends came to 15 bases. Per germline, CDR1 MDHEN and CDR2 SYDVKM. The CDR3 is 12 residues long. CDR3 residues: CASSRPEGGYTF. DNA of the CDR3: TGTGCCAGCTCACGACCTGAAGGGGGCTACACCTTC.

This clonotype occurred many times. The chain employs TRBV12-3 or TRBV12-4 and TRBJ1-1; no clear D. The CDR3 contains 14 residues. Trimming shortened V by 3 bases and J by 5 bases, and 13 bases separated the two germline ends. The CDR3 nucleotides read TGTGCCAGCAGTTTCTCGTCTTTGGGGACTGAAGCTTTCTTT. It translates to CASSFSSLGTEAFF.

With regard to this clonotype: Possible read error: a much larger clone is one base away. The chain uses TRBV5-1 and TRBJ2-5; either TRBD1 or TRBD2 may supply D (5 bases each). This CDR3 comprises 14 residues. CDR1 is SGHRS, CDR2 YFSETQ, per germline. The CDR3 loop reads CTSSLGRPQETQYF. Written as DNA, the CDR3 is TGCACCAGCAGCTTGGGACGGCCGCAAGAGACCCAGTACTTC.

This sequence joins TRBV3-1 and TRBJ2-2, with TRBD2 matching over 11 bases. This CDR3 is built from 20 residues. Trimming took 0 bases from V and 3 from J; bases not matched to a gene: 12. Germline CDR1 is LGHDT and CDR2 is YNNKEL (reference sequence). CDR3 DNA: TGTGCCAGCAGCCAAGAGGCTATAACTAGCGGGAGAGAGTACACCGGGGAGCTGTTTTTT. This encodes CASSQEAITSGREYTGELFF.

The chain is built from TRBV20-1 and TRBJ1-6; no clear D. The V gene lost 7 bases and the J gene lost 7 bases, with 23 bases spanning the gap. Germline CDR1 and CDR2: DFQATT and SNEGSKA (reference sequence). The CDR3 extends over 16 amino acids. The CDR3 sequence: CSVIPGEGGSNSPLHF. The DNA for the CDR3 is TGCAGTGTTATACCCGGTGAGGGTGGGTCGAATTCACCCCTCCACTTT.

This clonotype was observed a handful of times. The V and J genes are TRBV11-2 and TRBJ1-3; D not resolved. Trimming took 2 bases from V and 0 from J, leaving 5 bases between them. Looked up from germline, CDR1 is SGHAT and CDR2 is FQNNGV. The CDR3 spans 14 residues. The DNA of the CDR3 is TGTGCCAGCAGCTTATCAGACTCTGGAAACACCATATATTTT. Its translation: CASSLSDSGNTIYF.

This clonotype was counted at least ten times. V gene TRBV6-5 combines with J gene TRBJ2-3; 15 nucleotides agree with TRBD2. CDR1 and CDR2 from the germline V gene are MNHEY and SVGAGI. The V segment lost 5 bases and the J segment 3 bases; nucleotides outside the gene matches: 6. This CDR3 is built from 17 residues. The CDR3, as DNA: TGTGCCAGCAGTCCCGGACTAGCGGGAGGGCTGACAGATACGCAGTATTTT. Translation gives CASSPGLAGGLTDTQYF.

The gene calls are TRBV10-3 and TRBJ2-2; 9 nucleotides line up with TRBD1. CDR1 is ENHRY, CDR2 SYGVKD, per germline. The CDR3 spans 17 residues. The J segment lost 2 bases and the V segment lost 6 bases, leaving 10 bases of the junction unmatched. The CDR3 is CAISEPPGQGNTGELFF. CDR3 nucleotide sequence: TGTGCCATCAGCGAACCCCCGGGACAGGGAAACACCGGGGAGCTGTTTTTT.

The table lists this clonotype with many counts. CDR3: CATSRDRAVNTEAFF. CDR3 DNA sequence: TGTGCCACCAGCAGAGATCGGGCAGTGAACACTGAAGCTTTCTTT. The chain joins TRBV15 to TRBJ1-1, with D unclear. The CDR3 extends over 15 amino acids. Germline CDR1 is LNHNV and CDR2 is YYDKDF (reference sequence). V lost 0 bases and J lost 0, with 8 bases in between.

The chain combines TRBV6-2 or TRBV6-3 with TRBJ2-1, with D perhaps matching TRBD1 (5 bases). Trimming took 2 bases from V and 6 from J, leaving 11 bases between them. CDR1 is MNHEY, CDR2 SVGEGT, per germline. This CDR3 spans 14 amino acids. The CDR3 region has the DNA TGTGCCAGCAGTTACGGGGCTAGTCGCAATGAGCAGTTCTTC. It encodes CASSYGASRNEQFF.

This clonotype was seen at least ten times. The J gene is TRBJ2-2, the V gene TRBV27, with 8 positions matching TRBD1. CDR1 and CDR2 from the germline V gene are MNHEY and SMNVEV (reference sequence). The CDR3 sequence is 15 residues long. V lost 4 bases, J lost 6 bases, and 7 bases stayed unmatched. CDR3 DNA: TGTGCCAGCAGTTGGAGGACAGGGTCGCCCGGGGAGCTGTTTTTT. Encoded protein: CASSWRTGSPGELFF.

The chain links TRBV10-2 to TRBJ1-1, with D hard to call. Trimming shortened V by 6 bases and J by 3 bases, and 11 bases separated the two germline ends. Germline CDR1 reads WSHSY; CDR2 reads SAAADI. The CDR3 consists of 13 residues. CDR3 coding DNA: TGCGCCAGCAGGGAAATAAGGGACACTGAAGCTTTCTTT. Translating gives CASREIRDTEAFF.

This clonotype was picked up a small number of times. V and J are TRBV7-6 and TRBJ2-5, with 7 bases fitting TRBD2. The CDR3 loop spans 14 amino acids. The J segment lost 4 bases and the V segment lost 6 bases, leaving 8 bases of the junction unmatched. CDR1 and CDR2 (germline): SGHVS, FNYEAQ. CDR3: CASSRRTRGETQYF. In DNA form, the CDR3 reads TGTGCCAGCAGTCGACGGACTAGAGGAGAGACCCAGTACTTC.

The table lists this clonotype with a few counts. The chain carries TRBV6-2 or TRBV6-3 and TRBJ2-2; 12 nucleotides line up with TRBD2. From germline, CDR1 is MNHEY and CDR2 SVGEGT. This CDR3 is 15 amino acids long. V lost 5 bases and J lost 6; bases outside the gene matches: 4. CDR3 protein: CASSASGGAPGELFF. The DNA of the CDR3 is TGTGCCAGCAGTGCTAGCGGGGGGGCCCCCGGGGAGCTGTTTTTT.

The CDR3 is CASSLSSGRGNEQFF. The DNA of the CDR3 is TGCGCCAGCAGCTTGTCTAGCGGGAGAGGTAATGAGCAGTTCTTC. The rearrangement links TRBV5-1 to TRBJ2-1; 10 bases agree with TRBD2. Germline V gene data show CDR1 as SGHRS and CDR2 as YFSETQ. After removal of 1 base from V and 7 bases from J, the junction contained 5 bases not matched to a gene. The CDR3 has 15 amino acids. The entire variable domain, with the rest obtained from reference TRBV5-1 and TRBJ2-1, is as follows: KAGVTQTPRYLIKTRGQQVTLSCSPISGHRSVSWYQQTPGQGLQFLFEYFSETQRNKGNFPGRFSGRQFSNSRSEMNVSTLELGDSALYLCASSLSSGRGNEQFFGPGTRLTVL.

The CDR3 region has the DNA TGTGCCAGCAGCTTATGGGAGAAGAACACTGAAGCTTTCTTT. It is translated as CASSLWEKNTEAFF. This sequence joins TRBV7-6 and TRBJ1-1; D is ambiguous. Trimming removed 2 bases from V and 1 base from J, with 8 bases in between. Germline CDR1 SGHVS, CDR2 FNYEAQ. The CDR3 totals 14 residues.

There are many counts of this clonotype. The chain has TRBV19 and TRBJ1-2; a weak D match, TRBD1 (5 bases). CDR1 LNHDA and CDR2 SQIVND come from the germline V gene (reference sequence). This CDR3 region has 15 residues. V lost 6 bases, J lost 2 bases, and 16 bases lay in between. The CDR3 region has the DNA TGTGCCAGTAGCCCCGGGGTGGGGCAGAACTATGGCTACACCTTC. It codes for CASSPGVGQNYGYTF.

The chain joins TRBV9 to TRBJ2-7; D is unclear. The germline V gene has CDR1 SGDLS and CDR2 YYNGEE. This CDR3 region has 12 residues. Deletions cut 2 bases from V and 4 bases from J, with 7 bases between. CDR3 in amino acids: CASSVRPYEQYF. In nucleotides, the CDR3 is TGTGCCAGCAGCGTCAGGCCGTACGAGCAGTACTTC.

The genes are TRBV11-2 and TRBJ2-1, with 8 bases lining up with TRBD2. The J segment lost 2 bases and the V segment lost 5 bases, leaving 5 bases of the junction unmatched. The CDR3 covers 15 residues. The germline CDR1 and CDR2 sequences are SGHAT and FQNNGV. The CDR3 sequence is CASSTAGATYNEQFF. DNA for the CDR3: TGTGCCAGCAGCACAGCGGGGGCAACCTACAATGAGCAGTTCTTC.

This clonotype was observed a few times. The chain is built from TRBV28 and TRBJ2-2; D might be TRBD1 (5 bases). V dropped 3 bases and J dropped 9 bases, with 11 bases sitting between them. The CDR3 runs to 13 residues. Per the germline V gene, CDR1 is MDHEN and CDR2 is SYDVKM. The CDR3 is CASSFRQGRELFF. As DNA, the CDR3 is TGTGCCAGCAGTTTCCGTCAGGGCCGGGAGCTGTTTTTT.

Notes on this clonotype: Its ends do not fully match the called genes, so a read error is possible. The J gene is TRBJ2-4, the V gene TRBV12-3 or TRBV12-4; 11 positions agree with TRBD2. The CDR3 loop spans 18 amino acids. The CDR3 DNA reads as TGTGCCAGCAGTTTCGCCCTAGCGGGGGGCACTGGCAAAAACATTCGGTACTTC. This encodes CASSFALAGGTGKNIRYF.